The sequence of this TCR beta chain was determined in a study of blood T cell repertoires in COVID-19. Across the whole study: From the United States, Italy and Spain came samples of acute and convalescent COVID-19.

Original handling: Reference gene primer amplification yielded estimated nucleated cell counts. Using immunoSEQ multiplex PCR, the repertoire was profiled, and TCRdb retains in-frame clones only, with some absent. V and J calls and clone size follow that table, whereas D and trimming were derived from the DNA. The sample contains about 270,000 clones, 70% to 90% of which appear only once. In its sample, this clone was seen a few times. The V end lost 5 bases, the J end lost 0 bases, and 15 bases lay between the germline ends. There are 16 residues in the CDR3. The germline gives CDR1 SGHAT, CDR2 FQNNGV.

The chain couples TRBV11-2 to TRBJ2-3; possibly TRBD2 for D (6 bases). This TCR came from a woman aged 25 to 39 with COVID-19, enrolled during active disease. Sequencing input: peripheral blood. The CDR3 reads CASSIGTSHSTDTQYF. The CDR3 region has the DNA TGTGCCAGCAGCATCGGGACTTCCCATAGCACAGATACGCAGTATTTT.